This T cell receptor beta chain was obtained from a study of cytomegalovirus exposure and HLA in healthy donors. Findings and limits, study-wide: The majority of CMV-associated TCR beta chains were reported as apparently HLA-restricted in a later analysis. Earlier results showed most TCR beta V segments being productive about 87% or about 30% of the time.

Donors were nominally healthy when sampled, though unrecorded immune exposures were likely. Use of 60 Vbeta and 13 Jbeta primers characterized the PCR. Clones were read by immunoSEQ multiplex PCR, and TCRdb kept only the in-frame ones, dropping some. Found here are about 130,000 clones, under 20% of them singletons; the top ten hold about 3%. In regard to this clone: What it binds is unknown.

V shed 4 bases and J shed 5 bases, with 16 bases lying between them. CDR3 length: 14 residues. From germline, CDR1 is SGHRS and CDR2 YFSETQ. This TCR derives from a female donor in good health and CMV-seropositive. Sequenced: PBMCs. The chain is built from TRBV5-1 and TRBJ2-7; possible D gene TRBD1, 5 bases. DNA for the CDR3: TGCGCCAGCAGCCCGGACCCTAAGGGGCACGAGCAGTACTTC. Residues: CASSPDPKGHEQYF.